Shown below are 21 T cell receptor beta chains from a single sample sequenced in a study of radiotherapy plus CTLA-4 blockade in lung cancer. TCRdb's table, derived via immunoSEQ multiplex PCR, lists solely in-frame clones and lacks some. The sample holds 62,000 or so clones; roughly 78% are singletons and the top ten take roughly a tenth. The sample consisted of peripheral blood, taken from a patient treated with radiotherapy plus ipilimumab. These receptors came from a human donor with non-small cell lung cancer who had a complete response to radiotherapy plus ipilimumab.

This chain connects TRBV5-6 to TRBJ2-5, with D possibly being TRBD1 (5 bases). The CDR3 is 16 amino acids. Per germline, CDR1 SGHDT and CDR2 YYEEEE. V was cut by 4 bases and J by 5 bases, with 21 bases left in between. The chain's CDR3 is CASSPIMTVEMETQYF. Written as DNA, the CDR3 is TGTGCCAGCAGCCCTATTATGACAGTGGAGATGGAGACCCAGTACTTC.

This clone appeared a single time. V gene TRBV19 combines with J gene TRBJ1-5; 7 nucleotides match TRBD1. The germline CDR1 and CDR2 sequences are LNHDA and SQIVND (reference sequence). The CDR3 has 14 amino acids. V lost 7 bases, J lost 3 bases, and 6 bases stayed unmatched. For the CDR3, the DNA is TGTGCCAGTACCAGGGGGTGGGACAATCAGCCCCAGCATTTT. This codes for CASTRGWDNQPQHF.

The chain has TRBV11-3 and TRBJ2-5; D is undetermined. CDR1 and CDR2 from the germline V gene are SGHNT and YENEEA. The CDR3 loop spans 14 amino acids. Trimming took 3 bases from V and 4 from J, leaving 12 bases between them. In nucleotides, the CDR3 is TGTGCCAGCAGCTTGAGGATAACACCAGAGACCCAGTACTTC. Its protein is CASSLRITPETQYF.

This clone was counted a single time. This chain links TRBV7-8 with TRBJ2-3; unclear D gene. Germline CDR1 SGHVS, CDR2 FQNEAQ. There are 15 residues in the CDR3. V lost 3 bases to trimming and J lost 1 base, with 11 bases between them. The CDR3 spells CASSFGERGTDTQYF. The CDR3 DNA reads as TGTGCCAGCAGCTTTGGAGAAAGAGGCACAGATACGCAGTATTTT.

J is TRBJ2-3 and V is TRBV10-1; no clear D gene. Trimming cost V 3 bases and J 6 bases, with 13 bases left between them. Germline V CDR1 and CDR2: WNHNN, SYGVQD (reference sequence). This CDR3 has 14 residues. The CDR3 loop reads CASSEGLGMDTQYF. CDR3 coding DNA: TGCGCCAGCAGTGAAGGATTAGGGATGGATACGCAGTATTTT.

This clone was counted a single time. CDR3 nucleotides: TGTGCCAGCAGATCCAACAGGGATTACGAGCAGTACTTC. It yields the protein CASRSNRDYEQYF. V and J are TRBV6-1 and TRBJ2-7, with D possibly being TRBD1 (6 bases). The CDR3 is made up of 13 amino acids. Looked up from germline, CDR1 is MNHNS and CDR2 is SASEGT. Trimming removed 6 bases from V and 4 bases from J, with 13 bases in between.

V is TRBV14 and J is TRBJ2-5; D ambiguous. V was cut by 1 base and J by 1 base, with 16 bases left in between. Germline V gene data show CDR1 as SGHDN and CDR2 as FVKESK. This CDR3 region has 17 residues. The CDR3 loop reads CASSQVETRRFQETQYF. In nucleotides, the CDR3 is TGTGCCAGCAGCCAAGTTGAAACAAGGCGATTCCAAGAGACCCAGTACTTC.

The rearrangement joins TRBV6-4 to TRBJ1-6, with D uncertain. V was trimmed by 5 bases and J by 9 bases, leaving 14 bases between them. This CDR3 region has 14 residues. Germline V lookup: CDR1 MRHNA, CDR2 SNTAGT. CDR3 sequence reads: CASSSGRYGSPLHF. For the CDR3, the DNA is TGTGCCAGCAGTTCAGGCCGCTATGGTTCACCCCTCCACTTT.

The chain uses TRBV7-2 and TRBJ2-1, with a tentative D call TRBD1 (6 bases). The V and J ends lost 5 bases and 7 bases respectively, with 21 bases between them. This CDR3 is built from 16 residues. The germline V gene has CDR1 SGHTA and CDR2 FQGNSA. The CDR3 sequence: CASSRGYRESRNEQFF. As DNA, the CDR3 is TGTGCCAGCAGCCGCGGCTACAGGGAAAGTAGAAATGAGCAGTTCTTC.

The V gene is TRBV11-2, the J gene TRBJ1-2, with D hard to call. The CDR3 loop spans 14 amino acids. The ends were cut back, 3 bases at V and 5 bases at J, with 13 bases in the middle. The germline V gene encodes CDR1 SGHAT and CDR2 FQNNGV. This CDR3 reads CASSLDRQRYGYTF. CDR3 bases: TGTGCCAGCAGCTTGGATCGGCAGAGGTATGGCTACACCTTC.

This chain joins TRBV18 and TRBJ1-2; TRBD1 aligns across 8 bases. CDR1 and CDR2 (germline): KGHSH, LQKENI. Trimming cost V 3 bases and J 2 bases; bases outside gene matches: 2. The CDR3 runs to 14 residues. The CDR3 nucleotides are TGTGCCAGCTCACCGGACAGGGTGAACTATGGCTACACCTTC. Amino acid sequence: CASSPDRVNYGYTF.

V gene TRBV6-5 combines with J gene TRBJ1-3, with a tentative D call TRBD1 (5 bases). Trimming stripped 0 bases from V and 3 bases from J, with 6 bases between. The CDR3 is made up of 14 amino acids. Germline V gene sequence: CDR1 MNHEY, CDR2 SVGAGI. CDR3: CASSYSQGGNTIYF. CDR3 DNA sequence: TGTGCCAGCAGTTACTCGCAGGGTGGAAACACCATATATTTT.

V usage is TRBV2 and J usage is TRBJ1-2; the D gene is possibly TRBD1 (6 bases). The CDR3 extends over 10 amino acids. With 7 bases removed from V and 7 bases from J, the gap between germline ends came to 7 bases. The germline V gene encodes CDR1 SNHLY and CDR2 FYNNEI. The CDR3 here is CASKGGGYTF. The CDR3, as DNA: TGTGCCAGCAAGGGGGGTGGCTACACCTTC. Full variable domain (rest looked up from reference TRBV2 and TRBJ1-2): EPEVTQTPSHQVTQMGQEVILRCVPISNHLYFYWYRQILGQKVEFLVSFYNNEISEKSEIFDDQFSVERPDGSNFTLKIRSTKLEDSAMYFCASKGGGYTFGSGTRLTVV.

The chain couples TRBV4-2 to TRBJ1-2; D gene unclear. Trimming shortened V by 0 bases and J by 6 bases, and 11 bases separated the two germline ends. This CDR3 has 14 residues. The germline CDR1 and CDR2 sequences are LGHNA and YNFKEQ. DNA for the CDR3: TGTGCCAGCAGCCAAGACGGCCTTGGGAATGGCTACACCTTC. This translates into CASSQDGLGNGYTF.

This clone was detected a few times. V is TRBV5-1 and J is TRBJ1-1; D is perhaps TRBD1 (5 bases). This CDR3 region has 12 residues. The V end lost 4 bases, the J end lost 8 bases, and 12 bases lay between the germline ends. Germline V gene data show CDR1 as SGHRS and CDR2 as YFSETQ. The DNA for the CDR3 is TGCGCCAGCAGCCTCACTAAGGGGGAAGCTTTCTTT. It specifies CASSLTKGEAFF.

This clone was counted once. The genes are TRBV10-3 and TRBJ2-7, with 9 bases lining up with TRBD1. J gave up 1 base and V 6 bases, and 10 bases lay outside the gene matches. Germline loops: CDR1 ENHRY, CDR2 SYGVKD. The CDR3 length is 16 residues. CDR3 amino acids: CAIREPTGGKSYEQYF. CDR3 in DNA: TGTGCCATCAGGGAGCCTACAGGGGGCAAGTCCTACGAGCAGTACTTC.

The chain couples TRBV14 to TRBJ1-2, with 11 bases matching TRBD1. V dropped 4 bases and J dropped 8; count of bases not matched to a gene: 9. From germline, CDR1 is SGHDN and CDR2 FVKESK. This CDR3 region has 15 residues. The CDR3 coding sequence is TGTGCCAGCAGCCTTCGGACAGGGGGCCGAGGAGGCTACACCTTC. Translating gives CASSLRTGGRGGYTF.

CDR3 region: CASSLKAVSGNTIYF. As DNA, the CDR3 is TGTGCCAGCAGCCTAAAGGCTGTCTCTGGAAACACCATATATTTT. The J gene is TRBJ1-3, the V gene TRBV7-8; D is undetermined. Trimming removed 5 bases at V and 0 bases at J, with 11 bases between. This CDR3 is built from 15 residues. Germline V gives CDR1 SGHVS, CDR2 FQNEAQ.

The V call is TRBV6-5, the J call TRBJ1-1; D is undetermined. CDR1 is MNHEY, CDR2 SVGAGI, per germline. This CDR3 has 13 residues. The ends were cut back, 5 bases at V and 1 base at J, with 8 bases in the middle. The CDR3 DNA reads TGTGCCAGCAGTCTAGAGCCGAACACTGAAGCTTTCTTT. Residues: CASSLEPNTEAFF.

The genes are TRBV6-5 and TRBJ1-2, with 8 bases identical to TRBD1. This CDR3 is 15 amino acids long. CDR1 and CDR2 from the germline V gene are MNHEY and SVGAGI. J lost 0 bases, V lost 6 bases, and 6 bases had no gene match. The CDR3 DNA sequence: TGTGCCAGCAGGCGCGGGACAGGACCTAACTATGGCTACACCTTC. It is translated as CASRRGTGPNYGYTF.

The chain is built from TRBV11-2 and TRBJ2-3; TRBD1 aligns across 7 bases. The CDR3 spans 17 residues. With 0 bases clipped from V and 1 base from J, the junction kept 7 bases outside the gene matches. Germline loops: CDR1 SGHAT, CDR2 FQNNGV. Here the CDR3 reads CASSLDRQGLGTDTQYF. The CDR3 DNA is TGTGCCAGCAGCTTAGATCGACAGGGCTTAGGCACAGATACGCAGTATTTT.